This is a list of T cell receptor beta chains from one sample in a study of T-cell reconstitution after alpha-beta-depleted transplantation in children. TCRdb re-called the PCR reads through MiXCR, storing one row per CDR3 protein. Of hundreds of thousands of distinct CDR3 sequences listed, 15% to 20% were seen once; the top ten hold under 1.2%. The input for sequencing was PBMCs from the stem cell graft donor, taken from the stem cell graft. All receptors come from a human donor who donated a stem cell graft to a child with acute myeloid leukemia. Both conserved end residues are part of each CDR3. A D gene is named only where the DNA matches it firmly. Clone size is stated in some rows and not others, as once, few, many or a class when expanded.

clone_size	d_call	v_call	j_call	cdr3_aa	cdr3_nt
many	TRBD2	TRBV20-1	TRBJ2-3	CSALHWRGGSDTQYF	TGCAGTGCGCTCCACTGGCGGGGGGGCTCAGATACGCAGTATTTT
many	.	TRBV20-1	TRBJ2-5	CSARDLGTKETQYF	TGCAGTGCTAGAGATCTGGGGACCAAGGAGACCCAGTACTTC
many	TRBD1	TRBV5-1	TRBJ1-2	CASSPGQVDYGYTF	TGCGCCAGCAGCCCCGGACAGGTGGACTATGGCTACACCTTC
many	TRBD1	TRBV20-1	TRBJ1-2	CSADTGQGSWGYTF	TGCAGTGCTGACACTGGACAGGGGTCGTGGGGCTACACCTTC
.	TRBD1	TRBV27	TRBJ2-7	CASSWSGQGYEQYF	TGTGCCAGCAGTTGGTCGGGACAGGGTTACGAGCAGTACTTC
many	.	TRBV20-1	TRBJ2-7	CSARRRGPYEQYF	TGCAGTGCTAGGAGAAGGGGTCCCTACGAGCAGTACTTC
few	TRBD2	TRBV6-5	TRBJ2-2	CASSYPYSGITGELFF	TGTGCCAGCAGTTACCCGTATAGCGGGATTACCGGGGAGCTGTTTTTT
.	TRBD1	TRBV12-3/TRBV12-4	TRBJ1-5	CASSLWGTVNLPQHF	TGTGCCAGCAGTCTGTGGGGGACAGTTAATCTGCCCCAGCATTTT
few	.	TRBV9	TRBJ1-5	CASSVGPNARPQHF	TGTGCCAGCAGCGTAGGGCCGAACGCAAGGCCCCAGCATTTT
few	.	TRBV18	TRBJ1-5	CASSPTDSNQPQHF	TGTGCCAGCTCACCGACGGATAGCAATCAGCCCCAGCATTTT
.	.	TRBV7-2	TRBJ2-1	CASSPGLRPYNEQFF	TGTGCCAGCAGCCCGGGCCTGCGCCCCTACAATGAGCAGTTCTTC